The clone carrying this T cell receptor (beta chain) was seen a single time. The antigen remains undetermined. The data are from a study of OX40 agonist ivuxolimab in advanced cancers. This CDR3 is 16 amino acids long. Trimming left V 0 bases short and J 0 bases short, with 6 bases between. The germline V gene has CDR1 SGHTA and CDR2 FQGNSA. Study-level points and caveats: Some patients who did not respond also had low normalized T-cell clonal expansion.

Clones were read by immunoSEQ multiplex PCR, and TCRdb kept only the in-frame ones, dropping some. The data contain under 85,000 clones, roughly 92% of them singletons. This clonotype was sampled from an adult with an advanced solid tumor such as melanoma, head and neck, liver or kidney cancer. The chain carries TRBV7-2 and TRBJ2-6; D not resolved. This specimen consisted of CD4+ or CD8+ T cells sorted from blood, obtained in a trial of the OX40 agonist ivuxolimab. The CDR3 reads CASSLALFSGANVLTF. In nucleotides, the CDR3 is TGTGCCAGCAGCTTAGCGCTGTTCTCTGGGGCCAACGTCCTGACTTTC.